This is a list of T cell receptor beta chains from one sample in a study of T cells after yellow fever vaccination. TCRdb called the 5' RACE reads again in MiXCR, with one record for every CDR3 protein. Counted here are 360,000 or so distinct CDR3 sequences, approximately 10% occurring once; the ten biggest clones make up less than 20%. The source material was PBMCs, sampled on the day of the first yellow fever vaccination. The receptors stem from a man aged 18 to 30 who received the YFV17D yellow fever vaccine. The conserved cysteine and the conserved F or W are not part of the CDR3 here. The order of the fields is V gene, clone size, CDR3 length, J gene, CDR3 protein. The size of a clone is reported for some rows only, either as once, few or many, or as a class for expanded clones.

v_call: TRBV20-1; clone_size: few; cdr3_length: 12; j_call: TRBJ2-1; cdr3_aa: SASSQRGYNEQF
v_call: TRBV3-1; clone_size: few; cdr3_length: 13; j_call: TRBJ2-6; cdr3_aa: ASSQVAGGFNVLT
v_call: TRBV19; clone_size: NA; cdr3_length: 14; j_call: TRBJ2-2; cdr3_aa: ASSIVGTGLTGELF
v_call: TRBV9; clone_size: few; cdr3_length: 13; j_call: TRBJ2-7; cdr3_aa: ASSAEPTFSYEQY
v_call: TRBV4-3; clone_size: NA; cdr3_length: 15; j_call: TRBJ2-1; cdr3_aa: ASTPGLAGSPYNEQF
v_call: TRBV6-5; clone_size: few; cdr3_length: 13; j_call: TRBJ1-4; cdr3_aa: ASSYSTRDNEKLF
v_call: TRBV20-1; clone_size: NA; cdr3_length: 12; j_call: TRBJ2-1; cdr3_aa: SAKPPSGLNEQF
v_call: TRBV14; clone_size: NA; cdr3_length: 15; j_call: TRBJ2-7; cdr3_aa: ASSQLPGQGDSYEQY
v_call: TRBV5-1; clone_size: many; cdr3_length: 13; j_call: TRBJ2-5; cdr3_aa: ASKLTSGYQETQY
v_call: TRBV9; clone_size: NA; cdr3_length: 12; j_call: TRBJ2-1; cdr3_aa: ASSAMTGTLEQF
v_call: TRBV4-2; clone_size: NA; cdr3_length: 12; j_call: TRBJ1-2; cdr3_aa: ASSQDPGINGYT
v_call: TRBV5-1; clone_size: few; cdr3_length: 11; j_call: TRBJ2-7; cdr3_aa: ASAGTIVGKQY